These T cell receptor beta chains were read from a single sample in a study of cytomegalovirus exposure and HLA in healthy donors. The method was immunoSEQ multiplex PCR; TCRdb's version includes in-frame clones alone and lacks a portion of them. The table records 66,000 or so clones, approximately 88% of them present only once. The sequenced material came from PBMCs. These receptors were collected from a man aged 30 to 39 in good health and CMV-seropositive. Each CDR3 is given with its conserved first and last residue. Fields, in order: V gene, J gene, clone size, D gene, CDR3 protein, CDR3 DNA. A D gene is named only where the DNA matches it firmly. Size tells how often a clone was seen (once, few, many) or the class of an expanded clone, and some rows leave it out.

v_gene: TRBV4-1
j_gene: TRBJ2-7
abundance: -
d_gene: TRBD1
CDR3aa: CASSQPDRDRLEQYF
CDR3nt: TGCGCCAGCAGCCAACCCGACAGGGACCGACTCGAGCAGTACTTC

v_gene: TRBV7-9
j_gene: TRBJ1-2
abundance: -
d_gene: -
CDR3aa: CASSGSTDNYGYTF
CDR3nt: TGTGCCAGCAGCGGATCGACAGATAACTATGGCTACACCTTC

v_gene: TRBV11-2
j_gene: TRBJ1-2
abundance: -
d_gene: TRBD1
CDR3aa: CASSLRAGQGWDGYTF
CDR3nt: TGTGCCAGCAGCCTTAGAGCGGGACAGGGGTGGGATGGCTACACCTTC

v_gene: TRBV5-1
j_gene: TRBJ1-2
abundance: -
d_gene: -
CDR3aa: CASSLAHRADGYTF
CDR3nt: TGCGCCAGCAGCTTGGCCCACAGGGCAGATGGCTACACCTTC

v_gene: TRBV7-9
j_gene: TRBJ1-5
abundance: -
d_gene: TRBD1
CDR3aa: CASSHTGDSNQPQHF
CDR3nt: TGTGCCAGCAGCCACACAGGGGATAGCAATCAGCCCCAGCATTTT

v_gene: TRBV10-3
j_gene: TRBJ2-1
abundance: once
d_gene: TRBD1
CDR3aa: CAISPGQGADEQFF
CDR3nt: TGTGCCATCAGCCCGGGACAGGGGGCCGATGAGCAGTTCTTC

v_gene: TRBV7-9
j_gene: TRBJ1-1
abundance: -
d_gene: -
CDR3aa: CASSTQGHTEAFF
CDR3nt: TGTGCCAGCAGCACACAGGGACACACTGAAGCTTTCTTT

v_gene: TRBV28
j_gene: TRBJ2-7
abundance: -
d_gene: TRBD2
CDR3aa: CATRDYLRVQYF
CDR3nt: TGTGCCACCAGGGACTATCTACGAGTGCAGTACTTC

v_gene: TRBV6-4
j_gene: TRBJ2-1
abundance: few
d_gene: TRBD2
CDR3aa: CASSDSIGGSGNEQFF
CDR3nt: TGTGCCAGCAGTGACTCGATAGGCGGGAGTGGTAATGAGCAGTTCTTC

v_gene: TRBV7-2
j_gene: TRBJ1-5
abundance: -
d_gene: TRBD1
CDR3aa: CASSPRQGRIGNQPQHF
CDR3nt: TGTGCCAGCAGCCCGAGACAGGGAAGGATTGGCAATCAGCCCCAGCATTTT

v_gene: TRBV28
j_gene: TRBJ1-1
abundance: few
d_gene: -
CDR3aa: CASSRSGSREAFF
CDR3nt: TGTGCCAGCAGTAGATCCGGGAGCCGCGAAGCTTTCTTT

v_gene: TRBV13
j_gene: TRBJ2-7
abundance: -
d_gene: TRBD1
CDR3aa: CASSQNQDRGRGEQYF
CDR3nt: TGTGCCAGCAGCCAAAATCAAGACAGGGGGCGCGGCGAGCAGTACTTC

v_gene: TRBV19
j_gene: TRBJ1-2
abundance: -
d_gene: TRBD1
CDR3aa: CASSIDRTTGDGYTF
CDR3nt: TGTGCCAGTAGTATAGACCGTACGACAGGGGATGGCTACACCTTC

v_gene: TRBV28
j_gene: TRBJ2-3
abundance: -
d_gene: -
CDR3aa: CASSKTGSTDTQYF
CDR3nt: TGTGCCAGCAGTAAGACAGGTAGCACAGATACGCAGTATTTT

v_gene: TRBV6-1
j_gene: TRBJ2-6
abundance: -
d_gene: -
CDR3aa: CASRGPGANVLTF
CDR3nt: TGTGCCAGCAGGGGCCCTGGGGCCAACGTCCTGACTTTC

v_gene: TRBV28
j_gene: TRBJ1-2
abundance: -
d_gene: -
CDR3aa: CASLPDSGVHYGYTF
CDR3nt: TGTGCCAGCCTACCCGATTCAGGGGTTCACTATGGCTACACCTTC

v_gene: TRBV5-4
j_gene: TRBJ2-7
abundance: few
d_gene: TRBD2
CDR3aa: CASSLGGGEQYF
CDR3nt: TGTGCCAGCAGCTTGGGGGGGGGCGAGCAGTACTTC

v_gene: TRBV5-1
j_gene: TRBJ1-1
abundance: once
d_gene: -
CDR3aa: CASSLDRVTEAFF
CDR3nt: TGCGCCAGCAGCTTGGACAGGGTCACTGAAGCTTTCTTT

v_gene: TRBV25-1
j_gene: TRBJ2-7
abundance: -
d_gene: -
CDR3aa: CASSEMQDLTYEQYF
CDR3nt: TGTGCCAGCAGTGAAATGCAGGACTTAACCTACGAGCAGTACTTC

v_gene: TRBV19
j_gene: TRBJ1-1
abundance: -
d_gene: TRBD1
CDR3aa: CASSIGTGGTEAFF
CDR3nt: TGTGCCAGTAGTATCGGGACAGGGGGCACTGAAGCTTTCTTT

v_gene: TRBV5-4
j_gene: TRBJ2-5
abundance: -
d_gene: TRBD2
CDR3aa: CASSVLAGDEETQYF
CDR3nt: TGTGCCAGCAGCGTACTAGCGGGAGATGAAGAGACCCAGTACTTC

v_gene: TRBV5-4
j_gene: TRBJ2-1
abundance: -
d_gene: -
CDR3aa: CASSLDSNEQFF
CDR3nt: TGTGCCAGCAGCTTGGACAGCAATGAGCAGTTCTTC

v_gene: TRBV6-5
j_gene: TRBJ2-7
abundance: -
d_gene: TRBD1
CDR3aa: CASSFTPGQGGYEQYF
CDR3nt: TGTGCCAGCAGTTTCACCCCGGGACAGGGAGGCTACGAGCAGTACTTC

v_gene: TRBV11-2
j_gene: TRBJ2-1
abundance: -
d_gene: TRBD2
CDR3aa: CATGTSVDNEQFF
CDR3nt: TGTGCCACCGGGACTAGCGTAGACAATGAGCAGTTCTTC

v_gene: TRBV5-5
j_gene: TRBJ2-5
abundance: -
d_gene: -
CDR3aa: CASSSTTGVETQYF
CDR3nt: TGTGCCAGCAGCAGTACGACAGGAGTAGAGACCCAGTACTTC

v_gene: TRBV6-1
j_gene: TRBJ2-1
abundance: once
d_gene: TRBD1
CDR3aa: CASREGQGAYNEQFF
CDR3nt: TGTGCCAGCAGAGAAGGACAGGGGGCCTACAATGAGCAGTTCTTC

v_gene: TRBV30
j_gene: TRBJ2-3
abundance: -
d_gene: TRBD2
CDR3aa: CAWSTSGSTDTQYF
CDR3nt: TGTGCCTGGAGTACTAGCGGGAGCACAGATACGCAGTATTTT

v_gene: TRBV7-2
j_gene: TRBJ1-2
abundance: once
d_gene: TRBD1
CDR3aa: CASSSGQGSRRGYTF
CDR3nt: TGTGCCAGCAGCTCGGGACAGGGGAGTAGAAGGGGCTACACCTTC

v_gene: TRBV9
j_gene: TRBJ1-2
abundance: -
d_gene: TRBD1
CDR3aa: CASSVAVTGQGGGYTF
CDR3nt: TGTGCCAGCAGCGTAGCTGTTACGGGACAGGGGGGGGGCTACACCTTC

v_gene: TRBV29-1
j_gene: TRBJ1-1
abundance: -
d_gene: -
CDR3aa: CSVARNTEAFF
CDR3nt: TGCAGCGTTGCCAGGAACACTGAAGCTTTCTTT

v_gene: TRBV7-9
j_gene: TRBJ2-2
abundance: -
d_gene: TRBD2
CDR3aa: CASSLEPSGRAVGTGELFF
CDR3nt: TGTGCCAGCAGCTTAGAACCTAGCGGGAGGGCCGTTGGCACCGGGGAGCTGTTTTTT

v_gene: TRBV7-9
j_gene: TRBJ2-5
abundance: -
d_gene: -
CDR3aa: CASSLRGQETQYF
CDR3nt: TGTGCCAGCAGCCTAAGGGGGCAAGAGACCCAGTACTTC

v_gene: TRBV11-2
j_gene: TRBJ1-4
abundance: -
d_gene: TRBD1
CDR3aa: CASSSGQGSEKLFF
CDR3nt: TGTGCCAGCAGCTCGGGACAGGGGAGTGAAAAACTGTTTTTT

v_gene: TRBV5-4
j_gene: TRBJ2-5
abundance: -
d_gene: -
CDR3aa: CASSREQALETQYF
CDR3nt: TGTGCCAGCAGCCGAGAGCAGGCCCTGGAGACCCAGTACTTC

v_gene: TRBV7-9
j_gene: TRBJ2-7
abundance: -
d_gene: -
CDR3aa: CASRGGGANEQYF
CDR3nt: TGTGCCAGCAGGGGAGGGGGAGCCAACGAGCAGTACTTC

v_gene: TRBV29-1
j_gene: TRBJ1-1
abundance: -
d_gene: -
CDR3aa: CSVGGRGNTEAFF
CDR3nt: TGCAGCGTTGGGGGCAGGGGGAACACTGAAGCTTTCTTT

v_gene: TRBV2
j_gene: TRBJ2-1
abundance: -
d_gene: -
CDR3aa: CASRREPGWQFF
CDR3nt: TGTGCCAGCAGGAGAGAACCGGGATGGCAGTTCTTC

v_gene: TRBV7-2
j_gene: TRBJ2-5
abundance: -
d_gene: TRBD2
CDR3aa: CASSLNAGEETQYF
CDR3nt: TGTGCCAGCAGCTTAAACGCGGGAGAAGAGACCCAGTACTTC

v_gene: TRBV5-1
j_gene: TRBJ2-7
abundance: -
d_gene: TRBD2
CDR3aa: CASSLLAGEREQYF
CDR3nt: TGCGCCAGCAGCCTACTAGCGGGAGAAAGGGAGCAGTACTTC

v_gene: TRBV19
j_gene: TRBJ1-5
abundance: -
d_gene: -
CDR3aa: CASSIRGNQPQHF
CDR3nt: TGTGCCAGTAGTATAAGGGGAAATCAGCCCCAGCATTTT

v_gene: TRBV5-1
j_gene: TRBJ2-2
abundance: -
d_gene: TRBD2
CDR3aa: CASSLRIAGAGGELFF
CDR3nt: TGCGCCAGCAGCTTGCGGATAGCGGGAGCGGGCGGGGAGCTGTTTTTT

v_gene: TRBV28
j_gene: TRBJ2-3
abundance: -
d_gene: TRBD2
CDR3aa: CASSREDPSGDTQYF
CDR3nt: TGTGCCAGCAGTCGGGAGGACCCAAGTGGAGATACGCAGTATTTT

v_gene: TRBV7-2
j_gene: TRBJ1-5
abundance: -
d_gene: -
CDR3aa: CASSLEGGSNQPQHF
CDR3nt: TGTGCCAGCAGCCTCGAGGGCGGTAGCAATCAGCCCCAGCATTTT

v_gene: TRBV6-5
j_gene: TRBJ2-1
abundance: -
d_gene: TRBD1
CDR3aa: CASSSPGQGAGEQFF
CDR3nt: TGTGCCAGCAGCTCTCCGGGACAGGGGGCGGGTGAGCAGTTCTTC

v_gene: TRBV7-6
j_gene: TRBJ2-7
abundance: -
d_gene: TRBD1
CDR3aa: CASSRTGGYEQYF
CDR3nt: TGTGCCAGCAGCCGGACAGGGGGCTACGAGCAGTACTTC

v_gene: TRBV6-4
j_gene: TRBJ2-1
abundance: -
d_gene: -
CDR3aa: CASSEDGVSYNEQFF
CDR3nt: TGTGCCAGCAGTGAGGATGGAGTCTCCTACAATGAGCAGTTCTTC

v_gene: TRBV11-2
j_gene: TRBJ1-2
abundance: -
d_gene: TRBD1
CDR3aa: CASSRSGTGPYGYTF
CDR3nt: TGTGCCAGCAGCCGTAGTGGGACAGGGCCCTATGGCTACACCTTC

v_gene: TRBV30
j_gene: TRBJ2-2
abundance: once
d_gene: TRBD2
CDR3aa: CAWSRLAGANTGELFF
CDR3nt: TGTGCCTGGAGTAGGCTAGCGGGGGCGAACACCGGGGAGCTGTTTTTT

v_gene: TRBV5-1
j_gene: TRBJ2-5
abundance: -
d_gene: -
CDR3aa: CASSLDAGGETQYF
CDR3nt: TGCGCCAGCAGCTTGGATGCCGGGGGAGAGACCCAGTACTTC

v_gene: TRBV11-3
j_gene: TRBJ1-1
abundance: -
d_gene: TRBD1
CDR3aa: CASSPRGTVMNTEAFF
CDR3nt: TGTGCCAGCAGCCCCCGGGGGACAGTCATGAACACTGAAGCTTTCTTT

v_gene: TRBV7-2
j_gene: TRBJ2-3
abundance: -
d_gene: -
CDR3aa: CASSLASAGSTDTQYF
CDR3nt: TGTGCCAGCAGCTTAGCTAGTGCGGGGAGCACAGATACGCAGTATTTT

v_gene: TRBV10-3
j_gene: TRBJ2-3
abundance: -
d_gene: -
CDR3aa: CAIGEPGGTDTQYF
CDR3nt: TGTGCCATCGGGGAGCCAGGGGGCACAGATACGCAGTATTTT

v_gene: TRBV27
j_gene: TRBJ2-3
abundance: -
d_gene: TRBD1
CDR3aa: CASKDRGAADTQYF
CDR3nt: TGTGCCAGCAAGGACAGGGGGGCTGCAGATACGCAGTATTTT

v_gene: TRBV11-3
j_gene: TRBJ2-7
abundance: -
d_gene: TRBD2
CDR3aa: CASSSTTSGRYEQYF
CDR3nt: TGTGCCAGCAGCTCAACGACTAGCGGGAGGTACGAGCAGTACTTC

v_gene: TRBV4-3
j_gene: TRBJ2-3
abundance: -
d_gene: TRBD1
CDR3aa: CASSLARDRNTDTQYF
CDR3nt: TGCGCCAGCAGCCTAGCACGGGACAGGAACACAGATACGCAGTATTTT

v_gene: TRBV30
j_gene: TRBJ1-2
abundance: -
d_gene: -
CDR3aa: CAWSVKSAGLANYGYTF
CDR3nt: TGTGCCTGGAGTGTAAAGTCGGCAGGCTTAGCTAACTATGGCTACACCTTC

v_gene: TRBV7-8
j_gene: TRBJ2-6
abundance: -
d_gene: TRBD2
CDR3aa: CASSRSGTGANVLTF
CDR3nt: TGTGCCAGCAGCCGGAGCGGGACTGGGGCCAACGTCCTGACTTTC

v_gene: TRBV30
j_gene: TRBJ1-5
abundance: -
d_gene: -
CDR3aa: CAWSVLGQLNQPQHF
CDR3nt: TGTGCCTGGAGTGTCTTAGGACAGCTAAATCAGCCCCAGCATTTT

v_gene: TRBV19
j_gene: TRBJ2-3
abundance: -
d_gene: TRBD2
CDR3aa: CASRERERVTDTQYF
CDR3nt: TGTGCCAGTAGGGAGCGGGAACGGGTAACAGATACGCAGTATTTT